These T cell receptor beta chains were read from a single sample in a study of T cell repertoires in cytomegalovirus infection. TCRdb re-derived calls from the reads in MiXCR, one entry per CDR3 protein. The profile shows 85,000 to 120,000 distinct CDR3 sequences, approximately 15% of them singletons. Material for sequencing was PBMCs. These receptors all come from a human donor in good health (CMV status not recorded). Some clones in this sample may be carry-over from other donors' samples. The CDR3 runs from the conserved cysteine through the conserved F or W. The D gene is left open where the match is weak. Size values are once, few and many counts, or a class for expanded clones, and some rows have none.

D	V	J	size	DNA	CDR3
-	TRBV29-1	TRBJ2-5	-	TGCAGCGCTGGGCCTCCCGGCCAAGAGACCCAGTACTTC	CSAGPPGQETQYF
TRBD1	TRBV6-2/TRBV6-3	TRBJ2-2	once	TGTGCCACCCCGGGACAGCAGAACACCGGGGAGCTGTTTTTT	CATPGQQNTGELFF
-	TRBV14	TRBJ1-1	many	TGTGCCAGCAGCCAAGATCGGTCACGGGGAACTGAAGCTTTCTTT	CASSQDRSRGTEAFF
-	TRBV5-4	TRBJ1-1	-	TGTGCCAGCAGCCCCCCCGGGGGGGAGACTGAAGCTTTCTTT	CASSPPGGETEAFF
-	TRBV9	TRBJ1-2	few	TGTGCCAGCAGCGTAGCAACAGCCTATGGCTACACCTTC	CASSVATAYGYTF
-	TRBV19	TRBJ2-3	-	TGTGCCAGTAGTATTCCGGGACAAGGCCCAGATACGCAGTATTTT	CASSIPGQGPDTQYF
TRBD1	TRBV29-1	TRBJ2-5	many	TGCAGCTCCGGACAGGGGCCGCAGGGGACCCAGTACTTC	CSSGQGPQGTQYF
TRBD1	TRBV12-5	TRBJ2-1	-	TGTGCTAGTGGTTGGGGACAGGGGGTTTTCAATGAGCAGTTCTTC	CASGWGQGVFNEQFF
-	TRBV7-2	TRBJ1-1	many	TGTGCCAGCAGCGGAGCCGTTTCAGGAAACACTGAAGCTTTCTTT	CASSGAVSGNTEAFF
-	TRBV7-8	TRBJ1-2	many	TGTGCCAGCAGCTTAGCGGACAGCCGAGGCTACACCTTC	CASSLADSRGYTF
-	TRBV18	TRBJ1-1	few	TGTGCCAGCTCACCACCCGCGTCAGGGCAGGGGAACACTGAAGCTTTCTTT	CASSPPASGQGNTEAFF
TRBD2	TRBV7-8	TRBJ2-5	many	TGTGCCAGCAGCCCGAGGGCGGCTAGCGGGGGGTATAACCAAGAGACCCAGTACTTC	CASSPRAASGGYNQETQYF